These T cell receptor beta chains were read from a single sample in a study of T cell repertoires in cytomegalovirus infection. TCRdb reprocessed the reads with MiXCR, giving one entry per CDR3 protein. The data contain some 940,000 distinct CDR3 sequences, around 30% of them singletons. No antigens are known for them. The sequenced sample was cultured CD8+ T cells from PBMCs, obtained from culture after CMV antigen stimulation. These receptors were collected from a human donor in good health (CMV status not recorded). Some clones in this sample may be carry-over from other donors' samples. Each CDR3 is given with its conserved first and last residue. D genes are given only for firm matches. The size of a clone is reported for some rows only, either as once, few or many, or as a class for expanded clones.

v_gene: TRBV6-1; d_gene: NA; j_gene: TRBJ1-2; abundance: few; CDR3aa: CASSEVKGGGRGYTF; CDR3nt: TGTGCCAGCAGTGAAGTAAAGGGAGGAGGGCGTGGCTACACCTTC
v_gene: TRBV11-2; d_gene: NA; j_gene: TRBJ2-5; abundance: NA; CDR3aa: CASSFWTQETQYF; CDR3nt: TGTGCCAGCAGCTTTTGGACCCAAGAGACCCAGTACTTC
v_gene: TRBV27; d_gene: TRBD1; j_gene: TRBJ2-5; abundance: once; CDR3aa: CASSRPGQTRTQYF; CDR3nt: TGTGCCAGCAGCAGACCGGGACAGACAAGGACCCAGTACTTC
v_gene: TRBV29-1; d_gene: NA; j_gene: TRBJ2-5; abundance: NA; CDR3aa: CSVARTDTLQETQYF; CDR3nt: TGCAGCGTTGCCCGGACAGACACATTACAAGAGACCCAGTACTTC
v_gene: TRBV10-3; d_gene: NA; j_gene: TRBJ1-3; abundance: NA; CDR3aa: CAISARTDSGNTIYF; CDR3nt: TGTGCCATCAGTGCACGGACAGACTCTGGAAACACCATATATTTT
v_gene: TRBV20-1; d_gene: TRBD1; j_gene: TRBJ2-7; abundance: NA; CDR3aa: CSAGGAGQGGNEQYF; CDR3nt: TGCAGTGCTGGAGGTGCTGGACAGGGGGGTAACGAGCAGTACTTC
v_gene: TRBV27; d_gene: NA; j_gene: TRBJ2-1; abundance: NA; CDR3aa: CASSTSINEQFF; CDR3nt: TGTGCCAGCAGTACCTCCATCAATGAGCAGTTCTTC
v_gene: TRBV6-2/TRBV6-3; d_gene: TRBD1; j_gene: TRBJ1-5; abundance: NA; CDR3aa: CASSSNRGEPQHF; CDR3nt: TGTGCCAGCAGTAGTAACAGGGGTGAGCCCCAGCATTTT
v_gene: TRBV5-4; d_gene: NA; j_gene: TRBJ2-3; abundance: NA; CDR3aa: CASNIRDMGDTQYF; CDR3nt: TGTGCCAGCAACATCCGGGACATGGGGGATACGCAGTATTTT
v_gene: TRBV7-9; d_gene: TRBD2; j_gene: TRBJ2-7; abundance: few; CDR3aa: CASSLSLGGSSYEQYF; CDR3nt: TGTGCCAGCAGCTTAAGTCTCGGGGGGAGCTCCTACGAGCAGTACTTC
v_gene: TRBV27; d_gene: NA; j_gene: TRBJ1-2; abundance: few; CDR3aa: CASSAGPYGYTF; CDR3nt: TGTGCCAGCTCCGCCGGGCCTTATGGCTACACCTTC
v_gene: TRBV6-5; d_gene: TRBD1; j_gene: TRBJ2-1; abundance: NA; CDR3aa: CASSYSGQGNYNEQFF; CDR3nt: TGTGCCAGCAGTTACTCCGGACAGGGTAACTACAATGAGCAGTTCTTC
v_gene: TRBV7-6; d_gene: NA; j_gene: TRBJ1-2; abundance: few; CDR3aa: CASSLEAGVNYGYTF; CDR3nt: TGTGCCAGCAGCTTAGAGGCAGGGGTTAACTATGGCTACACCTTC
v_gene: TRBV20-1; d_gene: NA; j_gene: TRBJ2-3; abundance: NA; CDR3aa: CSPKADTQYF; CDR3nt: TGCAGCCCAAAGGCGGATACGCAGTATTTT
v_gene: TRBV4-1; d_gene: TRBD2; j_gene: TRBJ2-1; abundance: few; CDR3aa: CASSQVAAGGLGEQFF; CDR3nt: TGCGCCAGCAGCCAAGTAGCAGCGGGGGGGCTAGGGGAGCAGTTCTTC